The rows below give T cell receptor beta chains drawn from one sample of a study of blood T cells in healthy people across ages. Each CDR3 protein is one row after TCRdb ran MiXCR on the 5' RACE reads. The sample consists of some 1.1 million distinct CDR3 sequences, around two fifths of them appearing once. Sequences were obtained from blood. These receptors came from a man younger than 30 in good health. CDR3s include the opening cysteine and the closing phenylalanine or tryptophan. A D gene is named only where the DNA matches it firmly. Only some rows state a clone size, as once, few, many or a class for expanded clones.

-,-,TRBV7-2,TRBJ1-1,TGTGCCAGCAGCTTACGGGACATTCCTGGGGAACAGTGGAGCCCTGAAGCTTTCTTT,CASSLRDIPGEQWSPEAFF
-,TRBD2,TRBV9,TRBJ2-1,TGTGCCAGCAGCGTAGACTTACGCGGGGGGGCCTATGAGCAGTTCTTC,CASSVDLRGGAYEQFF
-,-,TRBV25-1,TRBJ1-2,TGTGCCAGCAGTGTCGGGTCCTCTTATGTAGGACAGCCCCTTCCGGGCTATGGCTACACCTTC,CASSVGSSYVGQPLPGYGYTF
-,-,TRBV20-1,TRBJ2-3,TGCAGTGCTAGTCTGGGGGCCACCCCCACAGATACGCAGTATTTT,CSASLGATPTDTQYF
-,-,TRBV7-2,TRBJ2-4,TGTGCCAGCAGCCCACTTCAGGGTATCTACGAGCAGTGCTTC,CASSPLQGIYEQCF
few,TRBD1,TRBV10-3,TRBJ1-5,TGTGCCATCAGGGGGACAGGGGGCTGGGATCAGCCCCAGCATTTT,CAIRGTGGWDQPQHF
-,TRBD1,TRBV7-2,TRBJ2-7,TGTGCCAGCAGCTTAACAGGGGGCTCTTCCTACGAGCAGTACTTC,CASSLTGGSSYEQYF
-,-,TRBV12-3/TRBV12-4,TRBJ2-3,TGTGCCAGCACCTATACGACTAGTTCAGATACGCAGTATTTT,CASTYTTSSDTQYF
-,-,TRBV2,TRBJ2-7,TGTGCCAGCAGAAGTTCAGGTCTCGAGCAGTACTTC,CASRSSGLEQYF
few,-,TRBV12-3/TRBV12-4,TRBJ2-2,TGTGCCAGCAGTTTAGCGGGGAGGAACACCGGGGAGCTGTTTTTT,CASSLAGRNTGELFF
-,-,TRBV2,TRBJ1-2,TGTGCCAGCAGGTTAAGCTGGGGGGTGCGGAGACGCGCTGGGGAAGGCTACACCTTC,CASRLSWGVRRRAGEGYTF
few,-,TRBV18,TRBJ2-6,TGTGCCAGCTCACGAGGGGCCCCAAGCTCTGGGGCCAACGTCCTGACTTTC,CASSRGAPSSGANVLTF
many,-,TRBV4-3,TRBJ1-4,TGCGCCAGCAGCCAAGATGGGGGATCTAATGAAAAACTGTTTTTT,CASSQDGGSNEKLFF
-,-,TRBV10-3,TRBJ2-7,TGTGCCATCAGTGAGGCGAAGCGGGTGATCTCCTACGAGCAGTACTTC,CAISEAKRVISYEQYF
-,-,TRBV7-3,TRBJ1-1,TGTGCCAGCAGCTTACGTCAGGGGAGTGAAGCTTTCTTT,CASSLRQGSEAFF
-,-,TRBV11-2,TRBJ2-1,TGTGCCAGCAGCATGGACAGCTACGAGCAGTTCTTC,CASSMDSYEQFF
few,TRBD1,TRBV5-1,TRBJ1-1,TGCGCCAGCAGCGAAGGGGGAGGGGGCAGGACTGAAGCTTTCTTT,CASSEGGGGRTEAFF
few,-,TRBV7-9,TRBJ1-2,TGTGCCAGCAGCTTGGACACAGCTAACTATGGCTACACCTTC,CASSLDTANYGYTF
-,TRBD2,TRBV20-1,TRBJ2-3,TGCAGTGCTAGGGCTAGACTAGCGGGGCCCACAGATACGCAGTATTTT,CSARARLAGPTDTQYF
once,-,TRBV6-4,TRBJ2-7,TGTGCCAGCAGTGACAACTCCTACAATGAGCAGTACTTC,CASSDNSYNEQYF
many,-,TRBV6-6,TRBJ2-3,TGTGCCAGCAGTTACTCGAATGCAGATACGCAGTATTTT,CASSYSNADTQYF
-,-,TRBV20-1,TRBJ2-3,TGCAGTGCTAGAGATATTGGCAGGGTGAGCACAGATACGCAGTATTTT,CSARDIGRVSTDTQYF
-,-,TRBV27,TRBJ1-4,TGTGCCAGCAGTTTATTGGGAGGGCGGACTAATGAAAAACTGTTTTTT,CASSLLGGRTNEKLFF
-,-,TRBV9,TRBJ2-1,TGTGCCAGCAGCGTGAACAGTGAGCAGTTCTTC,CASSVNSEQFF
-,TRBD1,TRBV20-1,TRBJ1-2,TGCAGTGCTAGAGTGAGGGGGCTGAGCTATGGCTACACCTTC,CSARVRGLSYGYTF
-,-,TRBV7-2,TRBJ2-3,TGTGCCAGCAGCTTATCGGGGCGCAGGGCAGATACGCAGTATTTT,CASSLSGRRADTQYF
few,TRBD1,TRBV6-6,TRBJ1-5,TGTGCCAGCAATCGACAGGGTAATCAGCCCCAGCATTTT,CASNRQGNQPQHF
-,-,TRBV4-3,TRBJ2-2,TGCGCCAGCAGCCAAGCCCCCGGGACATACGACACCGGGGAGCTGTTTTTT,CASSQAPGTYDTGELFF
-,TRBD1,TRBV12-3/TRBV12-4,TRBJ2-2,TGTGCCAGCAGTTTAGACCAGGACAGGGGGAAAAGGGCCGGGGAGCTGTTTTTT,CASSLDQDRGKRAGELFF
-,TRBD2,TRBV10-3,TRBJ2-3,TGTGCCGTCAGCCGTGGACTAGCGAGCACAGATACGCAGTATTTT,CAVSRGLASTDTQYF
once,-,TRBV7-8,TRBJ2-6,TGTGCCAGCAGCTTAGAGAGCGGCTCTGGGGCCAACGTCCTGACTTTC,CASSLESGSGANVLTF
-,TRBD2,TRBV6-2/TRBV6-3,TRBJ2-1,TGTGCCAGCAGTTCTAGCGGGGGCCCCCTCAATGAGCAGTTCTTC,CASSSSGGPLNEQFF
few,TRBD1,TRBV5-4,TRBJ2-7,TGTGCCAGCAGCTCCCGGACAGGCCAAACCGGCAATGAGCAGTACTTC,CASSSRTGQTGNEQYF
few,-,TRBV9,TRBJ2-2,TGTGCCAGCAGCCCGACTCCCAGGGTCGCGAACACCGGGGAGCTGTTTTTT,CASSPTPRVANTGELFF
-,-,TRBV5-4,TRBJ2-1,TGTGCCAGCAGCGGTTCCAGGAACAATGAGCAGTTCTTC,CASSGSRNNEQFF
few,-,TRBV6-2/TRBV6-3,TRBJ1-2,TGTGCCAGCAGTTATTCCGGGAATCGGGGCTACACCTTC,CASSYSGNRGYTF
-,-,TRBV3-1,TRBJ2-6,TGTGCCAGCAGCGAGAAGAGCTCTGGGGCCAACGTCCTGACTTTC,CASSEKSSGANVLTF
few,-,TRBV2,TRBJ2-5,TGTGCCAGCACCACCTTCACCCAAGAGACCCAGTACTTC,CASTTFTQETQYF
-,-,TRBV2,TRBJ1-2,TGTGCCGGCGCAGGGCCCTATGGCTACACCTTC,CAGAGPYGYTF
-,-,TRBV20-1,TRBJ2-2,TGCAGTGCTAGGGATTGGGTGGCTTGGGCAAAGAACACCGGGGAGCTGTTTTTT,CSARDWVAWAKNTGELFF
few,TRBD1,TRBV19,TRBJ2-1,TGTGCCAGTAGTCTCAAGACAGGGGATTACAATGAGCAGTTCTTC,CASSLKTGDYNEQFF
-,-,TRBV12-3/TRBV12-4,TRBJ1-2,TGTGCCAGCAGTTTGGTCAGAAGTCCCTATGGCTACACCTTC,CASSLVRSPYGYTF
few,-,TRBV5-4,TRBJ2-7,TGTGCCAGCAGCCCACAGGCGGCGGGACAGACATTTCGAGAGCAGTACTTC,CASSPQAAGQTFREQYF
-,-,TRBV20-1,TRBJ2-7,TGCAGTGCTAGAGGGCTGACGGGGGACGAGCAGTACTTC,CSARGLTGDEQYF
-,-,TRBV28,TRBJ2-5,TGTGCCAGCAGCCAGACCGAGAACCAAGAGACCCAGGACTTC,CASSQTENQETQDF
many,TRBD1,TRBV27,TRBJ2-1,TGTGCCAGCAGTCCGCTTGGGACAGATCAAAAGAGCTCCTACAATGAGCAGTTCTTC,CASSPLGTDQKSSYNEQFF
few,-,TRBV29-1,TRBJ2-7,TGCAGCGCCAATACAGGTGCATCTGAGCAGTACTTC,CSANTGASEQYF
-,-,TRBV7-2,TRBJ1-2,TGTGCCAGCAGCGTAGACAGGCCAGGGGGCTACACCTTC,CASSVDRPGGYTF
-,-,TRBV6-2/TRBV6-3,TRBJ2-4,TGTGCCAGCAGTTATGCAGATGAGCAGTACTTC,CASSYADEQYF
-,-,TRBV9,TRBJ2-3,TGTGCCAGCAGCGTAGAGGATCTAGCTACAGATACGCAGTATTTT,CASSVEDLATDTQYF
-,-,TRBV7-9,TRBJ1-4,TGTGCCAGCAGCCGAACCAGTTTCCCGGAGGGTAATGAAAAACTGTTTTTT,CASSRTSFPEGNEKLFF
-,TRBD2,TRBV20-1,TRBJ2-5,TGCAGTGCTAGAGATCGGCGGGGGGACCACCAAGAGACCCAGTACTTC,CSARDRRGDHQETQYF
-,-,TRBV6-1,TRBJ2-4,TGTGCCAGCAGGAGGAGTGGCCTAAAGGACGCCAAAAACATTCAGTACTTC,CASRRSGLKDAKNIQYF
few,-,TRBV6-6,TRBJ2-7,TGTGCCAGCAGTACAACAGGGATCGGCGAGCAGTACTTC,CASSTTGIGEQYF
-,-,TRBV27,TRBJ2-3,TGTGCCAGCAGTTTGATCTTAGGCACAGATACGCAGTATTTT,CASSLILGTDTQYF